These 26 T cell receptor beta chains were all obtained from the same sample, sequenced in a study of T cell changes during pregnancy in multiple sclerosis. The method was immunoSEQ multiplex PCR; TCRdb's version includes in-frame clones alone and lacks a portion of them. The data hold about 75,000 clones, with roughly 90% observed a single time. Here the sequenced sample was peripheral blood, taken in the first trimester of pregnancy. The receptors shown here come from a female donor in good health, enrolled as a control in a pregnancy study.

The chain uses TRBV5-4 and TRBJ1-6; no clear D gene. Trimming cost V 2 bases and J 7 bases, with 10 bases left between them. The CDR3 is 14 residues long. Germline V gene data show CDR1 as SGHNT and CDR2 as YYREEE (reference sequence). In DNA form, the CDR3 reads TGTGCCAGCAGCTTTGTCCAGTGGAATTCACCCCTCCACTTT. It translates to CASSFVQWNSPLHF.

The chain carries TRBV28 and TRBJ2-1; 12 bases are a match to TRBD2. The germline V gene encodes CDR1 MDHEN and CDR2 SYDVKM. There are 16 residues in the CDR3. The V and J ends lost 4 bases and 3 bases, in that order; junction bases with no gene match: 4. This CDR3 reads CASSSLAGGHYNEQFF. The CDR3 DNA reads as TGTGCCAGCAGTTCCCTAGCGGGAGGGCACTACAATGAGCAGTTCTTC.

The rearrangement uses TRBV28 and TRBJ1-5, with D maybe TRBD1 (5 bases). This CDR3 is 16 amino acids long. The germline CDR1 and CDR2 sequences are MDHEN and SYDVKM. The ends were cut back, 6 bases at V and 3 bases at J, with 18 bases in the middle. The CDR3 DNA sequence: TGTGCCAGCAGCTCCGACCCCAGGGAGGACAATCAGCCCCAGCATTTT. Encoded protein: CASSSDPREDNQPQHF.

This chain links TRBV6-6 with TRBJ1-4, with D possibly being TRBD1 (6 bases). Germline assignment: CDR1 MNHNY and CDR2 SVGAGI (reference sequence). CDR3 size: 13 residues. The ends were cut back, 4 bases at V and 5 bases at J, with 8 bases in the middle. The CDR3 sequence: CASSLDRNEKLFF. The CDR3 coding sequence is TGTGCCAGCAGTTTGGACAGAAATGAAAAACTGTTTTTT.

The chain is built from TRBV25-1 and TRBJ2-2; D is uncertain. V gave up 11 bases and J gave up 1 base, with 14 bases separating them. The germline V gene has CDR1 MGHDK and CDR2 SYGVNS. The CDR3 length is 14 residues. The CDR3 sequence is CAPVPLKNTGELFF. CDR3 DNA sequence: TGTGCCCCAGTCCCGCTGAAGAACACCGGGGAGCTGTTTTTT.

The V gene is TRBV19, the J gene TRBJ1-1, with 8 bases identical to TRBD1. This CDR3 has 16 amino acids. Trimming took 3 bases from V and 4 from J; bases not matched to a gene: 10. CDR1 is LNHDA and CDR2 is SQIVND in the germline V gene (reference sequence). The CDR3 DNA is TGTGCCAGTAGTATCCTGACAGGGGTCGTTGCCACTGAAGCTTTCTTT. It specifies CASSILTGVVATEAFF.

This CDR3 is CASSVGQGYGYEQYF. CDR3 in DNA: TGTGCCAGCAGTGTGGGACAGGGGTACGGGTACGAGCAGTACTTC. The chain recombines TRBV2 with TRBJ2-7; 10 positions match TRBD1. V lost 4 bases and J lost 4; bases outside the gene matches: 7. Germline-derived CDR1 and CDR2 are SNHLY and FYNNEI. The CDR3 spans 15 residues.

This chain joins TRBV5-1 and TRBJ1-3; D perhaps matches TRBD1 (5 bases). Trimming removed 2 bases from V and 0 bases from J, with 12 bases in between. CDR3 length: 16 residues. CDR1 and CDR2 from the germline V gene are SGHRS and YFSETQ. The CDR3 sequence is CASSFGAQSSGNTIYF. The CDR3, as DNA: TGCGCCAGCAGCTTTGGGGCCCAGAGCTCTGGAAACACCATATATTTT.

V and J are TRBV9 and TRBJ1-2, with 7 bases aligning to TRBD1. Germline CDR1 SGDLS, CDR2 YYNGEE. The CDR3 consists of 18 residues. Unmatched junction bases numbered 21, after V lost 3 bases and J lost 7 bases. The CDR3 here is CASSATGTAAFLRGGYTF. In DNA form, the CDR3 reads TGTGCCAGCAGCGCAACCGGGACAGCAGCCTTTCTTAGGGGTGGCTACACCTTC.

The chain joins TRBV5-5 to TRBJ1-3; D is ambiguous. Looked up from germline, CDR1 is SGHKS and CDR2 is YYEKEE (reference sequence). The CDR3 consists of 14 residues. V was trimmed by 0 bases and J by 0 bases, leaving 4 bases between them. The CDR3 DNA reads TGTGCCAGCAGCTTGGTCAGCTCTGGAAACACCATATATTTT. Amino acids: CASSLVSSGNTIYF.

This chain connects TRBV19 to TRBJ2-7, with D perhaps TRBD2 (8 bases). Deletions cut 5 bases from V and 6 bases from J, with 14 bases between. The germline gives CDR1 LNHDA, CDR2 SQIVND (reference sequence). The CDR3 is 13 amino acids. The CDR3 loop reads CASSFGRGREQYF. The CDR3 bases are TGTGCCAGTAGTTTCGGGAGGGGGCGCGAGCAGTACTTC.

The CDR3 nucleotides are TGTGCCAGCAGCGGCGGATCCCGGGACAGGATCCCCTACGAGCAGTACTTC. Translating it yields CASSGGSRDRIPYEQYF. The chain combines TRBV21-1 with TRBJ2-7; TRBD1, the D gene given by the table, was not confirmed from the DNA. TRBV21-1 is shown as a pseudogene. This CDR3 contains 17 residues.

This clone was counted a single time. The genes are TRBV4-1 and TRBJ2-5; 8 nucleotides agree with TRBD2. V lost 4 bases, J lost 1 base, and 17 bases stayed unmatched. The CDR3 loop spans 19 amino acids. Germline CDR1 is MGHRA and CDR2 is YSYEKL. CDR3 residues: CASSRRTTEAGATQETQYF. CDR3 nucleotide sequence: TGCGCCAGCAGCCGACGTACCACTGAAGCGGGGGCTACCCAAGAGACCCAGTACTTC.

The chain has TRBV4-1 and TRBJ2-7; TRBD2 is a possible D gene (5 bases). CDR1 and CDR2 from the germline V gene are MGHRA and YSYEKL. This CDR3 is built from 16 residues. Trimming shortened V by 0 bases and J by 4 bases, and 16 bases separated the two germline ends. CDR3 coding DNA: TGCGCCAGCAGCCAAGAGGTCCACATTTCGGGGTACGAGCAGTACTTC. Its translation is CASSQEVHISGYEQYF.

There are a few counts of this clone. This chain joins TRBV7-6 and TRBJ1-4; 7 positions agree with TRBD1. The trim removed 5 bases at V and 5 bases at J, leaving 8 bases unmatched. The CDR3 loop spans 15 amino acids. Per germline, CDR1 SGHVS and CDR2 FNYEAQ. The CDR3 DNA reads as TGTGCCAGCAGCCGGACAGGTTCCTCAAATGAAAAACTGTTTTTT. Amino acid sequence: CASSRTGSSNEKLFF.

The rearrangement links TRBV7-2 to TRBJ2-1; 10 bases are shared with TRBD1. This CDR3 has 16 residues. Germline values: CDR1 SGHTA, CDR2 FQGNSA. Trimming removed 1 base from V and 7 bases from J; junction bases left unmatched: 7. The CDR3 reads CASSLDVGQGGNEQFF. In nucleotides, the CDR3 is TGTGCCAGCAGCTTAGACGTCGGACAGGGGGGGAATGAGCAGTTCTTC.

V and J are TRBV7-2 and TRBJ2-5; 10 positions match TRBD2. The CDR3 loop spans 17 amino acids. V shed 2 bases, J shed 2 bases, and the junction held 8 bases outside the gene matches. Per the germline V gene, CDR1 is SGHTA and CDR2 is FQGNSA. CDR3 amino acids: CASSLSKGSGGQETQYF. CDR3 sequence (DNA): TGTGCCAGCAGCTTATCGAAGGGTAGCGGGGGGCAAGAGACCCAGTACTTC.

The chain uses TRBV5-1 and TRBJ1-2; D gene uncertain. V shed 3 bases and J shed 1 base, with 7 bases lying between them. CDR1 SGHRS and CDR2 YFSETQ come from the germline V gene. This CDR3 comprises 13 residues. CDR3 sequence: CASSSAGNYGYTF. CDR3 coding DNA: TGCGCCAGCAGCTCCGCCGGTAACTATGGCTACACCTTC.

The chain recombines TRBV6-6 with TRBJ1-3; no firm D call. CDR1 and CDR2 from the germline V gene are MNHNY and SVGAGI (reference sequence). This CDR3 spans 11 amino acids. Trimming removed 10 bases at V and 7 bases at J, with 11 bases between. Written as DNA, the CDR3 is TGTGCCATCCCGCCCAGGAACACCATATATTTT. This translates into CAIPPRNTIYF.

The chain joins TRBV5-1 to TRBJ2-3; perhaps TRBD2 as D (5 bases). Looked up from germline, CDR1 is SGHRS and CDR2 is YFSETQ. V gave up 6 bases and J gave up 3 bases, with 11 bases separating them. This CDR3 spans 13 amino acids. In DNA form, the CDR3 reads TGCGCCAGCAAGAGGGAACGAACAGATACGCAGTATTTT. Translated: CASKRERTDTQYF.

The rearrangement joins TRBV2 to TRBJ2-7, with TRBD1 matching 8 bases. Germline trimming cut 3 bases from V and 2 bases from J; bases unmatched to any gene: 6. Per the germline V gene, CDR1 is SNHLY and CDR2 is FYNNEI. The CDR3 is 15 residues long. The CDR3 region has the DNA TGTGCCAGCAGTGATCTCAGGGGGCGTACCTACGAGCAGTACTTC. Amino acids: CASSDLRGRTYEQYF.

This rearrangement joins TRBV5-1 to TRBJ2-7, with 7 nucleotides matching TRBD1. The CDR3 contains 12 residues. Trimming at V came to 2 bases and at J to 5 bases, leaving 1 base not matched to a gene. Germline V gene sequence: CDR1 SGHRS, CDR2 YFSETQ. The CDR3 DNA sequence: TGCGCCAGCAGCTTTACAGGGGACGAGCAGTACTTC. It codes for CASSFTGDEQYF.

V gene TRBV7-2 combines with J gene TRBJ2-7; 7 bases map to TRBD2. Losses at the gene ends were 5 bases for V and 5 bases for J; bases not matched to a gene: 6. The germline V gene encodes CDR1 SGHTA and CDR2 FQGNSA. This CDR3 region has 13 residues. The CDR3 nucleotides read TGTGCCAGCAGCGAGACTAGCCACCACGAGCAGTACTTC. The encoded protein is CASSETSHHEQYF.

This chain links TRBV10-1 with TRBJ2-1, with a possible D match to TRBD1 (6 bases). V shed 4 bases and J shed 8 bases, with 12 bases lying between them. Germline V gene lookup returns CDR1 WNHNN and CDR2 SYGVQD (reference sequence). The length of the CDR3 is 13 residues. The DNA of the CDR3 is TGCGCCAGCAGTGCTGGACAGTTCGATGAGCAGTTCTTC. Residues: CASSAGQFDEQFF.

The chain carries TRBV6-5 and TRBJ1-2, with TRBD1 as a possible D gene (5 bases). Deletions cut 6 bases from V and 8 bases from J, with 13 bases between. The germline V gene encodes CDR1 MNHEY and CDR2 SVGAGI. The CDR3 consists of 12 residues. The CDR3: CASRLQGGGYTF. In nucleotides, the CDR3 is TGTGCCAGCAGGCTCCAGGGAGGAGGCTACACCTTC.

The chain recombines TRBV4-1 with TRBJ2-1, with TRBD2 matching 7 bases. CDR1 and CDR2 from the germline V gene are MGHRA and YSYEKL. CDR3 length equals 14 residues. V was pared by 1 base and J by 16 bases, with 13 bases of the junction left unmatched. This CDR3 is CASSQVLFGEGLFF. The CDR3 DNA follows: TGCGCCAGCAGCCAAGTGCTCTTCGGGGAGGGCTTATTCTTC.